The 16 T cell receptor beta chains presented below share a single source sample, sequenced in a study of blood T cell repertoires in COVID-19. Libraries were prepared by immunoSEQ multiplex PCR; TCRdb keeps only in-frame clonotypes and omits some of them. This table holds tens of thousands of clones, more than 65% found once. Material for sequencing was peripheral blood. The source is a woman in her seventies with acute or convalescent COVID-19.

This clone was observed a few times. This chain joins TRBV6-5 and TRBJ1-2, with TRBD1 as a possible D gene (6 bases). The length of the CDR3 is 14 residues. Germline-derived CDR1 and CDR2 are MNHEY and SVGAGI. V was trimmed by 5 bases and J by 3 bases, leaving 13 bases between them. The CDR3 here is CASSTGGEDYGYTF. The DNA for the CDR3 is TGTGCCAGCAGTACGGGGGGCGAGGACTATGGCTACACCTTC.

This sequence joins TRBV19 and TRBJ1-5; 8 bases fit TRBD1. J was trimmed by 6 bases and V by 7 bases; bases with no gene match: 17. The CDR3 is 17 residues long. Germline CDR1 reads LNHDA; CDR2 reads SQIVND (reference sequence). The CDR3 coding sequence is TGTGCCAGTAAGAAAGCGGGCCAGGGGGCGGTTTCTCAGCCCCAGCATTTT. Translating gives CASKKAGQGAVSQPQHF.

The V and J genes are TRBV24-1 and TRBJ2-5, with 13 bases identical to TRBD2. The germline V gene encodes CDR1 KGHDR and CDR2 SFDVKD. The CDR3 has 16 amino acids. The J segment lost 5 bases and the V segment lost 3 bases, leaving 5 bases of the junction unmatched. The CDR3 reads CATSDPTSGRRETQYF. In DNA form, the CDR3 reads TGTGCCACCAGTGATCCGACTAGCGGGAGGCGGGAGACCCAGTACTTC.

The chain recombines TRBV19 with TRBJ2-6, with 10 bases lining up with TRBD1. The trim removed 5 bases at V and 3 bases at J, leaving 4 bases unmatched. Germline V gene sequence: CDR1 LNHDA, CDR2 SQIVND (reference sequence). The CDR3 sequence is 16 residues long. The CDR3: CASSWDRGYGANVLTF. CDR3 in DNA: TGTGCCAGTAGTTGGGACAGGGGATATGGGGCCAACGTCCTGACTTTC.

The genes are TRBV9 and TRBJ1-2; D might be TRBD1 (6 bases). This CDR3 region has 13 residues. Trimming removed 2 bases at V and 8 bases at J, with 13 bases between. Germline V gene data show CDR1 as SGDLS and CDR2 as YYNGEE. The CDR3 region is CASSVDSWGGYTF. In DNA form, the CDR3 reads TGTGCCAGCAGCGTGGACAGCTGGGGAGGCTACACCTTC.

This sequence joins TRBV3-1 (or the pseudogene TRBV3-2) and TRBJ2-5, with 9 bases identical to TRBD2. The CDR3 is made up of 15 amino acids. Trimming took 4 bases from V and 5 from J; bases not matched to a gene: 8. Germline CDR1 LGHDT, CDR2 YNNKEL (reference sequence). DNA of the CDR3: TGTGCCAGCAGCCCCCCAGTGAGCGGGGGGGAGACCCAGTACTTC. Its translation is CASSPPVSGGETQYF.

This chain uses TRBV27 with TRBJ1-1, with TRBD1 identical over 7 bases. V shed 5 bases, J shed 0 bases, and the junction held 3 bases outside the gene matches. CDR1 is MNHEY and CDR2 is SMNVEV in the germline V gene (reference sequence). CDR3 length: 14 amino acids. The CDR3 here is CASSMDRLNTEAFF. In nucleotides, the CDR3 is TGTGCCAGCAGTATGGACAGGTTGAACACTGAAGCTTTCTTT.

This clone was observed at least ten times. The rearrangement joins TRBV10-3 to TRBJ1-6; D ambiguous. Between the trimmed V and J ends, which lost 6 bases and 0 bases, there was a span of 12 bases. The CDR3 sequence is 16 residues long. Germline CDR1 ENHRY, CDR2 SYGVKD. In nucleotides, the CDR3 is TGTGCCATCAGCCCGACGGGAAGCTCCTATAATTCACCCCTCCACTTT. It translates to CAISPTGSSYNSPLHF.

V and J are TRBV6-5 and TRBJ2-5, with 9 bases lining up with TRBD1. Germline lookup yields CDR1 MNHEY and CDR2 SVGAGI. The ends lost 0 bases at V and 5 bases at J; junction bases unmatched: 4. CDR3 length: 15 amino acids. CDR3 loop: CASSYSGQGWETQYF. CDR3 DNA: TGTGCCAGCAGTTACTCGGGACAGGGATGGGAGACCCAGTACTTC.

The chain has TRBV7-9 and TRBJ2-1, with D uncertain. Germline CDR1 SEHNR, CDR2 FQNEAQ (reference sequence). The CDR3 has 14 residues. Trimming cost V 1 base and J 6 bases, with 10 bases left between them. As DNA, the CDR3 is TGTGCCAGCAGCTTAGTAGTGGAGCCCAATGAGCAGTTCTTC. It translates to CASSLVVEPNEQFF. Filled out from reference TRBV7-9 and TRBJ2-1, the complete variable domain reads DTGVSQNPRHKITKRGQNVTFRCDPISEHNRLYWYRQTLGQGPEFLTYFQNEAQLEKSRLLSDRFSAERPKGSFSTLEIQRTEQGDSAMYLCASSLVVEPNEQFFGPGTRLTVL.

V gene TRBV4-2 combines with J gene TRBJ2-1; 8 positions match TRBD2. V lost 0 bases to trimming and J lost 5 bases; unmatched junction nucleotides: 3. Germline CDR1 reads LGHNA; CDR2 reads YNFKEQ. CDR3 size: 15 residues. DNA of the CDR3: TGTGCCAGCAGCCAAGAACTAGCGGACGACAATGAGCAGTTCTTC. Protein sequence: CASSQELADDNEQFF.

The gene calls are TRBV7-9 and TRBJ2-3; D perhaps matches TRBD2 (6 bases). The V gene lost 1 base and the J gene lost 3 bases, with 14 bases spanning the gap. CDR1 SEHNR and CDR2 FQNEAQ come from the germline V gene (reference sequence). The CDR3 spans 16 residues. The DNA of the CDR3 is TGTGCCAGCAGCTTAGGCGATCGGGCGGGGACAGATACGCAGTATTTT. It codes for CASSLGDRAGTDTQYF.

This chain connects TRBV9 to TRBJ1-2, with D tentatively TRBD1 (6 bases). Germline V gene sequence: CDR1 SGDLS, CDR2 YYNGEE. V lost 4 bases, J lost 0 bases, and 10 bases lay in between. The CDR3 spans 14 residues. CDR3 nucleotides: TGTGCCAGCAGCTCCCGGACAGCTAACTATGGCTACACCTTC. Translating gives CASSSRTANYGYTF.

The chain recombines TRBV24-1 with TRBJ1-1; D is ambiguous. Trimming left V 3 bases short and J 1 base short, with 5 bases between. The length of the CDR3 is 13 residues. Germline V lookup: CDR1 KGHDR, CDR2 SFDVKD. The CDR3 DNA follows: TGTGCCACCAGTGATGCAGAGAACACTGAAGCTTTCTTT. Its translation: CATSDAENTEAFF.

The chain employs TRBV12-5 and TRBJ2-1; D unresolved. V was pared by 7 bases and J by 8 bases, with 15 bases between. The germline CDR1 and CDR2 sequences are LGHNT and FRNRAP. CDR3 length: 13 residues. The CDR3 sequence: CASAPTETHEQFF. The CDR3 nucleotides read TGTGCTAGTGCCCCCACAGAAACTCATGAGCAGTTCTTC.

The V and J genes are TRBV7-8 and TRBJ2-3, with 8 bases fitting TRBD2. J was trimmed by 2 bases and V by 1 base; bases with no gene match: 5. The CDR3 runs 16 residues. CDR1 and CDR2 from the germline V gene are SGHVS and FQNEAQ. CDR3 DNA: TGTGCCAGCAGCTTAGGAACCGGGGGGGACACAGATACGCAGTATTTT. Translation: CASSLGTGGDTDTQYF.